These T cell receptor beta chains were read from a single sample in a study of blood T cell repertoires in COVID-19. Clones were sequenced by immunoSEQ multiplex PCR, and TCRdb holds only the in-frame ones, with some missing. The profile shows approximately 380,000 clones, around 90% of them singletons. The sequencing sample was made of PBMCs or T cells enriched from blood (not recorded which). The source is a woman aged 18-30 years who had recovered from COVID-19. Both conserved end residues are part of each CDR3. The D gene is left open where the match is weak. For some rows the clone size is stated as once, few or many, or as a class when expanded; others skip it.

>TRBJ2-2|-|TRBV10-3|few
CAISEVQYTGELFF
TGTGCCATCAGTGAGGTTCAGTACACCGGGGAGCTGTTTTTT
>TRBJ2-5|-|TRBV9|-
CPLRPASKETQYF
TGTCCCCTCCGGCCCGCTAGCAAGGAGACCCAGTACTTC
>TRBJ2-3|-|TRBV4-2|-
CASSQGSGDTQYF
TGTGCCAGCAGCCAAGGCTCGGGGGATACGCAGTATTTT
>TRBJ2-1|TRBD2|TRBV28|-
CASRRTSGGPYYNEQFF
TGTGCCAGCAGAAGGACTAGCGGGGGGCCGTACTACAATGAGCAGTTCTTC
>TRBJ2-4|TRBD2|TRBV27|-
CASSPGTSGRNIQYF
TGTGCCAGCAGTCCAGGGACTAGCGGGCGGAACATTCAGTACTTC
>TRBJ1-2|-|TRBV12-5|-
CASGLPSLVSSGGYTF
TGTGCTAGTGGTTTGCCCTCCCTCGTTTCCAGTGGCGGCTACACCTTC
>TRBJ2-3|TRBD1|TRBV5-1|-
CASSLVPHRGESPVDTQYF
TGCGCCAGCAGCTTGGTACCTCACAGGGGGGAGAGCCCGGTGGATACGCAGTATTTT
>TRBJ1-4|-|TRBV30|-
CAWRPFHSNEKLFF
TGTGCCTGGAGACCTTTTCACTCTAATGAAAAACTGTTTTTT
>TRBJ2-1|-|TRBV30|-
CAWSVQQYNEQFF
TGTGCCTGGAGTGTACAACAGTACAATGAGCAGTTCTTC
>TRBJ1-2|-|TRBV2|few
CASSELGNYGYTF
TGTGCCAGCAGTGAACTGGGCAACTATGGCTACACCTTC
>TRBJ1-4|-|TRBV7-9|-
CASRPDRANEKLFF
TGTGCCAGCAGACCGGACAGAGCTAATGAAAAACTGTTTTTT
>TRBJ2-2|TRBD2|TRBV7-9|-
CASSLGGGTGELFF
TGTGCCAGCAGCTTAGGCGGGGGCACCGGGGAGCTGTTTTTT
>TRBJ2-5|TRBD2|TRBV3-1/TRBV3-2|-
CASSQSGLGRGGAETQYF
TGTGCCAGCAGCCAAAGCGGCCTCGGGCGGGGGGGAGCAGAGACCCAGTACTTC
>TRBJ2-5|-|TRBV12-5|-
CASGSNQGPETQYF
TGTGCTAGTGGCTCCAACCAGGGGCCAGAGACCCAGTACTTC
>TRBJ2-5|TRBD1|TRBV7-7|-
CASSLGTGGVETQYF
TGTGCTAGCAGCTTAGGGACAGGGGGCGTGGAGACCCAGTACTTC
>TRBJ2-5|-|TRBV19|-
CASSAQIDELAPLETQYF
TGTGCCAGTAGCGCTCAAATTGATGAACTAGCCCCTTTGGAGACCCAGTACTTC
>TRBJ2-3|TRBD1|TRBV3-1/TRBV3-2|-
CASSQTGRTDTQYF
TGTGCCAGCAGCCAGACAGGGCGCACAGATACGCAGTATTTT
>TRBJ2-2|-|TRBV7-6|-
CASSSRPGGANTGELFF
TGTGCCAGCAGCTCTCGACCGGGGGGCGCGAACACCGGGGAGCTGTTTTTT
>TRBJ1-1|-|TRBV5-1|-
CASRVSGYTEAFF
TGCGCCAGCCGGGTTTCCGGGTACACTGAAGCTTTCTTT
>TRBJ1-2|TRBD1|TRBV28|-
CASSVGTEINYGYTF
TGTGCCAGCAGTGTCGGGACAGAAATTAACTATGGCTACACCTTC
>TRBJ2-7|-|TRBV9|-
CASSVGPAISYEQYF
TGTGCCAGCAGCGTAGGTCCAGCGATCTCCTACGAGCAGTACTTC
>TRBJ2-3|-|TRBV9|-
CASSVQGSTTDTQYF
TGTGCCAGCAGCGTCCAGGGTTCCACCACAGATACGCAGTATTTT
>TRBJ2-7|-|TRBV12-2|-
CASRDEAASYEQYF
TGTGCAAGTCGGGATGAGGCGGCGTCCTACGAGCAGTACTTC
>TRBJ1-2|TRBD1|TRBV11-2|-
CASSLTPGQGYGYTF
TGTGCCAGCAGCTTAACACCCGGACAGGGCTATGGCTACACCTTC
>TRBJ2-3|-|TRBV29-1|-
CSARTGSTDTQYF
TGCAGCGCTAGGACGGGAAGCACAGATACGCAGTATTTT
>TRBJ1-1|-|TRBV10-2|-
CASSERSTEAFF
TGCGCCAGCAGTGAGCGGTCTACTGAAGCTTTCTTT
>TRBJ2-7|-|TRBV12-3/TRBV12-4|few
CASTQGNDEQYF
TGTGCCAGCACTCAGGGGAACGACGAGCAGTACTTC
>TRBJ2-7|-|TRBV6-5|-
CASSYIPGSLIYEQYF
TGTGCCAGCAGTTACATCCCGGGGTCTTTGATTTACGAGCAGTACTTC
>TRBJ2-3|-|TRBV7-2|-
CASSFVTDTQYF
TGTGCCAGCAGCTTTGTAACAGATACGCAGTATTTT
>TRBJ1-1|-|TRBV7-9|-
CASSLDPRDTGSTEAFF
TGTGCCAGCAGCTTAGACCCCCGGGACACAGGAAGCACTGAAGCTTTCTTT
>TRBJ2-3|-|TRBV6-5|-
CAAGPHSSTDTQYF
TGTGCCGCGGGACCGCATTCAAGCACAGATACGCAGTATTTT
>TRBJ2-3|-|TRBV6-5|-
CASSYFGSPDTQYF
TGTGCCAGCAGTTACTTCGGGAGCCCAGATACGCAGTATTTT
>TRBJ1-2|-|TRBV5-8|-
CASSLVGQVGYTF
TGTGCCAGCAGCTTGGTGGGACAAGTGGGCTACACCTTC
>TRBJ1-1|TRBD1|TRBV30|-
CAWSSTGEAFF
TGTGCCTGGAGTTCGACAGGGGAAGCTTTCTTT
>TRBJ1-1|-|TRBV4-1|-
CASSQVTPPGTEAFF
TGCGCCAGCAGCCAAGTTACTCCACCGGGCACTGAAGCTTTCTTT
>TRBJ2-3|TRBD1|TRBV5-1|-
CASSGGQLFSTDTQYF
TGCGCCAGCAGCGGGGGACAGCTCTTTAGCACAGATACGCAGTATTTT
>TRBJ2-3|TRBD2|TRBV5-1|-
CASSPASGGAIDTQYF
TGCGCCAGCAGCCCCGCTAGCGGGGGGGCCATAGATACGCAGTATTTT
>TRBJ1-1|TRBD1|TRBV6-5|-
CASSQRTGGYPEAFF
TGTGCCAGCAGCCAACGGACAGGGGGTTATCCTGAAGCTTTCTTT
>TRBJ1-1|-|TRBV30|-
CAWSVRWGGRFAEAFF
TGTGCCTGGAGTGTACGGTGGGGGGGACGTTTCGCTGAAGCTTTCTTT
>TRBJ1-3|TRBD1|TRBV5-4|-
CASSPDRGSGNTIYF
TGTGCCAGCAGCCCGGACAGGGGCTCTGGAAACACCATATATTTT
>TRBJ1-6|TRBD1|TRBV9|-
CASSPKDRANSPLHF
TGTGCCAGCAGCCCCAAGGACAGGGCTAATTCACCCCTCCACTTT